Listed below are T cell receptor beta chains from one sample, sequenced in a study of blood T cell repertoires in COVID-19. Profiling relied on immunoSEQ multiplex PCR, and the TCRdb table lists in-frame clones only, not all of them. The sample yields hundreds of thousands of clones, around 85% seen once. Sequenced: peripheral blood. Every receptor here comes from a man between 40 and 49 years old with acute or convalescent COVID-19. CDR3s include the opening cysteine and the closing phenylalanine or tryptophan. A D gene is named only where the DNA matches it firmly.

v_call d_call cdr3_aa
TRBV21-1 . CASSKDFWRKGAGRDTGELFF
TRBV27 TRBD1 CASSFRTGNGYTF
TRBV19 . CASSIWAGTGELFF
TRBV5-1 . CASSVGSRTDEQYF
TRBV10-1 . CASSESTVPGGYTF
TRBV6-2/TRBV6-3 . CASSYSGRYSYEQYF
TRBV29-1 TRBD1 CSVGDTGDGYTF
TRBV21-1 . CASSPIPGVHPPYEQYF
TRBV27 TRBD2 CASSPPGLAAPGPYNEQFF
TRBV29-1 TRBD1 CSEGQGALGYTF
TRBV14 . CASSQDLSGYGYTF
TRBV7-9 TRBD1 CASSPIARGLRDTQYF
TRBV9 TRBD1 CASSSGQGRNTEAFF
TRBV5-1 TRBD1 CASRPQGPNTDTQYF
TRBV6-2/TRBV6-3 TRBD1 CASSYSMGQDYNEQFF
TRBV28 TRBD1 CASSLGTDYYGYTF
TRBV7-2 TRBD2 CASSLEGAGGQETQYF
TRBV5-1 TRBD1 CASSPGQGAVNGYTF
TRBV5-1 . CASSLAVGGPFTDTQYF
TRBV18 . CASSPDGGRRGYTF
TRBV24-1 TRBD1 CATSDGQGNRLDTQYF
TRBV7-9 . CASSRVGGLNGYTF
TRBV6-5 . CASSNSWEGQPQHF
TRBV7-8 TRBD1 CASSRRQGQDQFF
TRBV27 . CASRLGGTYEQYF
TRBV3-1/TRBV3-2 . CASSHGTDPPNYGYTF
TRBV27 . CASSHGTYNEQFF
TRBV6-5 TRBD1 CASSPRTGNTEAFF
TRBV6-5 TRBD1 CASSNDGTVYGYTF
TRBV5-5 . CASSFGPGNEISPLHF
TRBV5-1 . CASSLEGTRANYGYTF
TRBV6-1 TRBD1 CASTLQGHNSPLHF
TRBV4-1 TRBD2 CASSQDLAEAGAPYNEQFF
TRBV18 . CASSPPDTGANVLTF
TRBV7-9 . CASSSRGTNEAFF
TRBV27 . CASSLSPGATYNEQFF
TRBV5-4 TRBD1 CASYRQGAGNTIYF
TRBV27 TRBD2 CASSLSLGASGSTDTQYF
TRBV5-1 . CASSLEVGAGNTIYF
TRBV2 TRBD2 CASSRLAAEQFF
TRBV30 . CALDIQGNQPQHF
TRBV7-3 . CASSWSGTTNEKLFF
TRBV5-1 TRBD1 CASSLFSGTEDGYTF
TRBV7-9 TRBD1 CASRPGQARNSPLHF
TRBV3-1/TRBV3-2 TRBD1 CASSQGQGSYEQYF
TRBV6-6 . CASRQGTDIQYF
TRBV5-5 TRBD1 CATSWTGYEQYF
TRBV29-1 TRBD1 CSVDGQGRYEQYF
TRBV28 TRBD1 CASTDEEGRQGSRETQYF
TRBV21-1 . CASSKGAGGSTDTQYF
TRBV21-1 . CASSNRDRGGQGTSGNTIYF
TRBV3-1/TRBV3-2 . CASSQAGQRNSPLHF
TRBV9 TRBD2 CASSRLAGAVNEQFF
TRBV5-1 . CASSLTAGEQYF
TRBV7-6 TRBD2 CASSFAWTSGGLYNEQFF
TRBV7-9 . CASSSQGGSYNEQFF